The 8 T cell receptor beta chains below were found in one sample sequenced in a study of blood T cell repertoires in COVID-19. The table came from immunoSEQ multiplex PCR; TCRdb's copy has only in-frame clones and leaves some out. The sample holds 180,000 or so clones, approximately 90% seen once. Sequencing used peripheral blood. These receptors were taken from a woman between 45 and 65 years old with acute or convalescent COVID-19.

A remark on this clone: The same CDR3 is also encoded by other DNA sequences in this sample. The chain couples TRBV29-1 to TRBJ2-6; D might be TRBD1 (5 bases). Germline-derived CDR1 and CDR2 are SQVTM and ANQGSEA. V lost 6 bases and J 0 bases, leaving 6 bases between the germline ends. The CDR3 is 13 amino acids. DNA for the CDR3: TGCAGCGTCCAGGGCTCTGGGGCCAACGTCCTGACTTTC. Its translation: CSVQGSGANVLTF.

The chain couples TRBV18 to TRBJ2-7, with D perhaps TRBD1 (6 bases). V was cut by 2 bases and J by 0 bases, with 8 bases left in between. Germline V gene sequence: CDR1 KGHSH, CDR2 LQKENI. This CDR3 contains 14 residues. The CDR3 reads CASSPDRNSYEQYF. Here the CDR3 DNA reads TGTGCCAGCTCACCAGACAGGAACTCCTACGAGCAGTACTTC. Using reference TRBV18 and TRBJ2-7 for the parts outside the CDR3, the full variable domain is NAGVMQNPRHLVRRRGQEARLRCSPMKGHSHVYWYRQLPEEGLKFMVYLQKENIIDESGMPKERFSAEFPKEGPSILRIQQVVRGDSAAYFCASSPDRNSYEQYFGPGTRLTVT.

The chain links TRBV29-1 to TRBJ1-1; perhaps TRBD1 as D (6 bases). Trimming shortened V by 6 bases and J by 4 bases, and 15 bases separated the two germline ends. The CDR3 is made up of 13 amino acids. Germline V gene data show CDR1 as SQVTM and CDR2 as ANQGSEA. Here the CDR3 DNA reads TGCAGCGTCGCTGGACAGTGGGGCACTGAAGCTTTCTTT. Amino acid sequence: CSVAGQWGTEAFF.

The chain recombines TRBV18 with TRBJ2-1, with 8 bases matching TRBD2. CDR1 is KGHSH, CDR2 LQKENI, per germline. The CDR3 totals 15 residues. After removal of 1 base from V and 6 bases from J, the junction contained 5 bases not matched to a gene. CDR3 DNA sequence: TGTGCCAGCTCACCACTCGGGGGGGCCGGCAATGAGCAGTTCTTC. Amino acid sequence: CASSPLGGAGNEQFF.

V is TRBV12-3 or TRBV12-4 and J is TRBJ1-2, with TRBD1 matching 9 bases. V lost 1 base and J lost 7; bases outside the gene matches: 1. CDR3 length: 13 amino acids. The CDR3 spells CASSLGTGVGYTF. The DNA for the CDR3 is TGTGCCAGCAGTTTAGGGACAGGGGTTGGCTACACCTTC.

This clone was recorded only once. The rearrangement links TRBV19 to TRBJ2-7; the D gene is possibly TRBD1 (7 bases). The CDR3 spans 15 residues. Between the trimmed V and J ends, which lost 1 base and 4 bases, there was a span of 14 bases. In germline, CDR1 is LNHDA, CDR2 SQIVND (reference sequence). CDR3 region: CASSIGETGRYEQYF. For the CDR3, the DNA is TGTGCCAGTAGTATAGGGGAGACAGGGAGGTACGAGCAGTACTTC.

V is TRBV9 and J is TRBJ1-1; 7 nucleotides line up with TRBD1. V shed 3 bases and J 4 bases; nucleotides not matched to a gene: 12. Germline values: CDR1 SGDLS, CDR2 YYNGEE. The CDR3 contains 16 residues. The CDR3 loop reads CASSALGTAGGTEAFF. In DNA form, the CDR3 reads TGTGCCAGCAGCGCCCTCGGGACAGCCGGGGGCACTGAAGCTTTCTTT.

The chain links TRBV19 to TRBJ2-7; a weak D match, TRBD2 (6 bases). Germline V lookup: CDR1 LNHDA, CDR2 SQIVND (reference sequence). The CDR3 length is 17 residues. Trimming pared 5 bases from V and 2 bases from J, leaving 22 bases between. CDR3 protein: CASSPTLPGAFPYEQYF. The CDR3 DNA is TGTGCCAGTAGTCCCACCCTCCCGGGAGCCTTCCCCTACGAGCAGTACTTC. Full variable domain (rest looked up from reference TRBV19 and TRBJ2-7): DGGITQSPKYLFRKEGQNVTLSCEQNLNHDAMYWYRQDPGQGLRLIYYSQIVNDFQKGDIAEGYSVSREKKESFPLTVTSAQKNPTAFYLCASSPTLPGAFPYEQYFGPGTRLTVT.